This T cell receptor (beta chain) emerged from a study of OX40 agonist ivuxolimab in advanced cancers. Repertoires were generated with immunoSEQ multiplex PCR, while TCRdb's copy carries only in-frame clones and drops some. Of around 71,000 clones detected, 86% appear once; the ten largest clones hold less than 1.1%. V lost 2 bases and J 0 bases, leaving 9 bases between the germline ends. Germline values: CDR1 SGHRS, CDR2 YFSETQ. The CDR3 runs to 14 residues. The chain has TRBV5-1 and TRBJ2-7; a possible D gene is TRBD2 (6 bases). The sample was CD4+ or CD8+ T cells sorted from blood, taken in a trial of the OX40 agonist ivuxolimab. The clonotype originates from an adult with an advanced solid tumor such as melanoma, head and neck, liver or kidney cancer. CDR3 coding DNA: TGCGCCAGCAGCTTTTCGGGAGACTCCTACGAGCAGTACTTC. Amino acid sequence: CASSFSGDSYEQYF.